This T cell receptor beta chain stems from a study of blood T cell repertoires in COVID-19. Across the study: PBMCs, B-cell-depleted T cells, or T cells provided the cDNA or gDNA that made up the material.

This table comes from immunoSEQ multiplex PCR, and its TCRdb copy is limited to in-frame clones, with some not included. Counted here are over 130,000 clones, roughly 90% occurring once; the ten biggest clones make up 3.5% to 4.5%. There are 15 residues in the CDR3. CDR1 SGHDN and CDR2 FVKESK come from the germline V gene. The germline V and J ends were trimmed by 6 bases and 3 bases, with 16 bases remaining between them. The origin of this receptor is a woman aged 60-70 years with active or convalescent COVID-19. V gene TRBV14 combines with J gene TRBJ2-3; D possibly corresponds to TRBD1 (5 bases). The sequencing sample was made of peripheral blood. The CDR3 sequence: CASSRTGFWTDTQYF. Here the CDR3 DNA reads TGTGCCAGCAGTCGTACAGGCTTTTGGACAGATACGCAGTATTTT.